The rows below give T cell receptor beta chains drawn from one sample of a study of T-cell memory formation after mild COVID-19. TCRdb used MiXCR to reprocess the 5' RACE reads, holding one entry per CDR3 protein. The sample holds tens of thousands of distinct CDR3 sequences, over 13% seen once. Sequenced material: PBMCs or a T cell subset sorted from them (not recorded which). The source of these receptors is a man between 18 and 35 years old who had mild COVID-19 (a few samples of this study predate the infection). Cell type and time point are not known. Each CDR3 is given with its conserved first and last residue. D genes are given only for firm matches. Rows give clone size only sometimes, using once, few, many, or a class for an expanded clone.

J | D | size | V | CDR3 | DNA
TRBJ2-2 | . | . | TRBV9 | CASSVRTKGNTGELFF | TGTGCCAGCAGCGTAAGGACAAAAGGGAACACCGGGGAGCTGTTTTTT
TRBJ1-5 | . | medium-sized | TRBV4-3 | CASSASSGQPQHF | TGCGCCAGCAGTGCCAGTTCTGGTCAGCCCCAGCATTTT
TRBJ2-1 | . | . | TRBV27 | CASSLSVAGSYNEQFF | TGTGCCAGCAGTTTATCAGTAGCAGGCTCCTACAATGAGCAGTTCTTC
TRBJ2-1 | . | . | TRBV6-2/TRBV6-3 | CASTQTDPRGTLYNEQFF | TGTGCCAGCACACAAACGGACCCCCGGGGAACCCTCTACAATGAGCAGTTCTTC
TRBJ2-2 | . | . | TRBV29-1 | CSVADGSNTGELFF | TGCAGCGTTGCAGACGGTTCGAACACCGGGGAGCTGTTTTTT
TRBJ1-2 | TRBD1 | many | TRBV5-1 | CASSPYGTGDPSGYTF | TGCGCCAGCAGCCCCTACGGGACAGGGGACCCCTCTGGCTACACCTTC
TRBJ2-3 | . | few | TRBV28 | CASSLGTTDTQYF | TGTGCCAGCAGTTTGGGTACCACAGATACGCAGTATTTT
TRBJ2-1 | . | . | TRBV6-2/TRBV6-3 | CASSYVRGARNEQFF | TGTGCCAGCAGTTACGTTCGGGGGGCAAGGAATGAGCAGTTCTTC
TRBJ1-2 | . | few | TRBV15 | CATSPRPRDVWDKTITNYGYTF | TGTGCCACCAGCCCGAGACCCCGGGACGTCTGGGACAAAACAATCACTAACTATGGCTACACCTTC
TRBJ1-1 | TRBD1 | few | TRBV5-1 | CASSLEWDRGTEAFF | TGCGCCAGCAGCTTGGAATGGGACAGGGGAACTGAAGCTTTCTTT
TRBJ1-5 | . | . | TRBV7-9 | CASSQYGGGYSNQPQHF | TGTGCCAGCAGCCAATACGGGGGCGGGTATAGCAATCAGCCCCAGCATTTT
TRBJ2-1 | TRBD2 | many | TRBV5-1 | CASSFWVTLAGGPNEQFF | TGCGCCAGCAGCTTTTGGGTGACCCTAGCGGGGGGACCTAATGAGCAGTTCTTC
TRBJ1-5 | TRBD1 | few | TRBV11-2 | CASSLGPGQGIHQPQHF | TGTGCCAGCAGCTTAGGTCCGGGACAGGGGATTCATCAGCCCCAGCATTTT
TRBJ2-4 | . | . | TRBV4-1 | CASSQDSPGTAEDIQYF | TGCGCCAGCAGCCAAGATTCTCCAGGAACTGCCGAGGACATTCAGTACTTC
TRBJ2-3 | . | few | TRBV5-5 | CASSMGQPPSTDTQYF | TGTGCCAGCAGCATGGGACAACCCCCTAGCACAGATACGCAGTATTTT
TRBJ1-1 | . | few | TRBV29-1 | CSVEPGQYEAFF | TGCAGCGTTGAACCCGGACAGTACGAAGCTTTCTTT
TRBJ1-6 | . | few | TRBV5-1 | CASSLGDSPLHF | TGCGCCAGCAGCTTGGGCGATTCACCCCTCCACTTT
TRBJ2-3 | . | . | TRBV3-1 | CASSQVSRGTDTQYF | TGTGCCAGCAGCCAAGTGTCAAGGGGGACAGATACGCAGTATTTT
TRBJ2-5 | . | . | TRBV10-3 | CAISEREMLGGAKTQYF | TGTGCCATCAGTGAGCGCGAAATGTTGGGGGGCGCGAAGACCCAGTACTTC
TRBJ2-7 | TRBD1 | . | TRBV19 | CATTRDSSSSYEQYF | TGTGCCACCACGAGGGACAGTAGCAGCTCCTACGAGCAGTACTTC
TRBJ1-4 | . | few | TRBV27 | CASSPGSGYEKLFF | TGTGCCAGCAGTCCGGGGTCCGGATACGAAAAACTGTTTTTT
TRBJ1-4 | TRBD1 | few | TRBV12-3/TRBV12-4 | CASRQGEKLFF | TGTGCCAGCAGACAGGGGGAGAAACTGTTTTTT
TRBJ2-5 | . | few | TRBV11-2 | CASELEGGSQETQYF | TGTGCCAGTGAACTCGAGGGGGGGTCACAAGAGACCCAGTACTTC
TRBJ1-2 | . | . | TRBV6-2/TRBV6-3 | CASSSPRERDPSYGYTF | TGTGCCAGCAGTTCCCCCAGGGAGAGGGACCCCTCCTATGGCTACACCTTC